This T cell receptor beta chain was sequenced for a study of blood T cells in healthy people across ages. This clonotype has only a few counts. Its antigen is not known. The CDR3 runs to 14 residues. The V end was cut by 7 bases, the J end by 6 bases, with 16 bases between. Germline V gives CDR1 SQVTM, CDR2 ANQGSEA. Next came a second PCR, run for roughly 6 to 11 cycles, which used a sample-barcoded 5' primer along with a J-beta primer mix. The authors tagged each cDNA molecule using a template-switch adaptor with 12 random nucleotides. TCRdb redid the calling of the 5' RACE reads with MiXCR, one entry per CDR3 protein. Of under 700,000 distinct CDR3 sequences listed, 24% are singletons. Study conclusions and caveats: Among T cells, TCR beta diversity per million cells dropped roughly linearly as age rose. The authors considered diversity estimates from one million T cells to be underestimates.

The sample was also reused in another study, on T cells of mothers and their children. This second study says: Normalized overlap was always slightly, never significantly, higher in related than unrelated mother-child pairs.

The source is a boy younger than 18 in good health. The chain uses TRBV29-1 and TRBJ1-6, with D uncertain. Sequencing was done on a sample of blood. The CDR3 DNA reads TGCAGCGCCGCGGATGGGTACCCTAATTCACCCCTCCACTTT. Translated: CSAADGYPNSPLHF.